This paragraph covers one T cell receptor (beta chain) sequence. Source study methods: Nucleated cell number was recorded as an estimate derived from reference gene primer amplification. Sequenced by immunoSEQ multiplex PCR; TCRdb stores in-frame clones only, minus some. The DNA gave D and trimming, while V, J and clone size come from that table. The sample has 120,000 to 150,000 clones, 80% seen once. The data were taken from a study of blood T cell repertoires in COVID-19. Looking at the study overall: Sites across the United States, Italy and Spain contributed samples from acute and convalescent COVID-19. Nucleic acid was either cDNA or gDNA, and it came from T cells, B-cell-depleted T cells, or PBMCs.

Germline V CDR1 and CDR2: LGHNA, YSLEER. V was pared by 1 base and J by 1 base, with 10 bases between. This CDR3 region has 15 residues. The TCR sequence derives from a woman in her forties or fifties with acute or convalescent COVID-19. The sequencing sample was made of peripheral blood. The chain is built from TRBV4-3 and TRBJ1-1; D is uncertain. CDR3 bases: TGCGCCAGCAGCCAAGTTCCCACAGAGAACACTGAAGCTTTCTTT. This sequence encodes CASSQVPTENTEAFF.